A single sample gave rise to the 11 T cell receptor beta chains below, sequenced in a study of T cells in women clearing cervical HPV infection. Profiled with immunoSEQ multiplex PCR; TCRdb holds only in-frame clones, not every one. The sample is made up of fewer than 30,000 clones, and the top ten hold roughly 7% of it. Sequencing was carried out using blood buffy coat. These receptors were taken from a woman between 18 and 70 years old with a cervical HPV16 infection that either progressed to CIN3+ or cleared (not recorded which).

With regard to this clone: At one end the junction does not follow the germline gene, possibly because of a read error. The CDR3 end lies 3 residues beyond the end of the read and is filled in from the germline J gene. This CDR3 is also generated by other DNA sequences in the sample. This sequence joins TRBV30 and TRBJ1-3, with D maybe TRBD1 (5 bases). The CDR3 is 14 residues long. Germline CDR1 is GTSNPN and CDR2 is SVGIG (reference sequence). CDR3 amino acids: CAWSADISGNTIYF. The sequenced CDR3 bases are TGTGCCTGGAGTGCGGACATCTCTGGAAACACA.

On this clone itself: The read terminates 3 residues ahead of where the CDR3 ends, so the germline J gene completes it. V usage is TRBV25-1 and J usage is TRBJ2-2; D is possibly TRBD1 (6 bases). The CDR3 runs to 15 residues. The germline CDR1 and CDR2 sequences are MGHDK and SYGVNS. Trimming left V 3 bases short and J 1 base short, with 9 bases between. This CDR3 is CASSDIQGNTGELFF. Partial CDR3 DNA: TGTGCCAGCAGTGATATACAGGGGAACACCGGGGAG.

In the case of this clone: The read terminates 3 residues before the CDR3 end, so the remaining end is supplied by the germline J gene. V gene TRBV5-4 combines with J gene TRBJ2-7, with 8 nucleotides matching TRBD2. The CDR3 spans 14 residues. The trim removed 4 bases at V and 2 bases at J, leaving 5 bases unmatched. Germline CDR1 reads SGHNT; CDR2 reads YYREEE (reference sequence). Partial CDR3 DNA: TGTGCCAGCAGCCAGGGACTAGGCGCCTACGAG. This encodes CASSQGLGAYE. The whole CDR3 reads CASSQGLGAYEQYF.

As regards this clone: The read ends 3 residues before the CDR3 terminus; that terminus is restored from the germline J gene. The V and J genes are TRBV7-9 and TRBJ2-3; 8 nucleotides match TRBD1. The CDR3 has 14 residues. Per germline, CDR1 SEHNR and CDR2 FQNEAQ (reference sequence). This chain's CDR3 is CASSLSGGNQPQYF. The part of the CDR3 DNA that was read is TGTGCCAGCAGCTTATCAGGGGGCAATCAGCCG. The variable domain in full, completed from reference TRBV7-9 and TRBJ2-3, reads DTGVSQNPRHKITKRGQNVTFRCDPISEHNRLYWYRQTLGQGPEFLTYFQNEAQLEKSRLLSDRFSAERPKGSFSTLEIQRTEQGDSAMYLCASSLSGGNQPQYFGPGTRLTVL.

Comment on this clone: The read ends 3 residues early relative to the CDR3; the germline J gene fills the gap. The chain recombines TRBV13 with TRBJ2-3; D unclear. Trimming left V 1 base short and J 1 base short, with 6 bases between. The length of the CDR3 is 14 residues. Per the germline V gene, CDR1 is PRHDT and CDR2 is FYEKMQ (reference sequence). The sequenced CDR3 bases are TGTGCCAGCAGCTTAGTACAAGGCACAGATACG. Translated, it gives CASSLVQGTDT. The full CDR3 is CASSLVQGTDTQYF.

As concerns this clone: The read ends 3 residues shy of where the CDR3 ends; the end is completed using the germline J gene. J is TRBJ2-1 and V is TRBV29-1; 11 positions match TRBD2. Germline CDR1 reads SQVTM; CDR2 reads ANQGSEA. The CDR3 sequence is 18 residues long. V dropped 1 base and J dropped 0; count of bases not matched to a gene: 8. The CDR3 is CSVEGLAGKISSYNEQFF. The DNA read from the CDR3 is TGCAGCGTTGAAGGACTAGCGGGAAAAATAAGCTCCTACAATGAG.

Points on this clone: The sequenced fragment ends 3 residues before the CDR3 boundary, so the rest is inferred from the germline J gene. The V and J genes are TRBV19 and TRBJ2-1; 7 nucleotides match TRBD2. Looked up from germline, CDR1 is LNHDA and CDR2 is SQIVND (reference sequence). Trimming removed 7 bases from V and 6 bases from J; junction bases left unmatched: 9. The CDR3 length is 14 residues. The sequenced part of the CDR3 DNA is TGTGCCAGTAACATGGGTTGGACTAGCAATGAG. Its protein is CASNMGWTSNE. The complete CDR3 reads CASNMGWTSNEQFF.

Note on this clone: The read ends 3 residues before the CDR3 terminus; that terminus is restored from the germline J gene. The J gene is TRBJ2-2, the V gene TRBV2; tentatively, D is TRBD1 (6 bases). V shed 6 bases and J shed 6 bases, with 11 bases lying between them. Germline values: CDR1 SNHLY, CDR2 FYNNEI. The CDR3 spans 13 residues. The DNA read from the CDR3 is TGTGCCAGCAGGCAGGGGATTTCCGGGGAG. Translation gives CASRQGISGE. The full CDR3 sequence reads CASRQGISGELFF. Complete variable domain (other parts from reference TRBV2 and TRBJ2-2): EPEVTQTPSHQVTQMGQEVILRCVPISNHLYFYWYRQILGQKVEFLVSFYNNEISEKSEIFDDQFSVERPDGSNFTLKIRSTKLEDSAMYFCASRQGISGELFFGEGSRLTVL.

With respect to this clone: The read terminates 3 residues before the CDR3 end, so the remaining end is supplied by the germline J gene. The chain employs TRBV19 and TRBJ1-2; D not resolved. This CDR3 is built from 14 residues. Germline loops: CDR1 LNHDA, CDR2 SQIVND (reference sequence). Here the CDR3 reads CASSIALVADDYTF. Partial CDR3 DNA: TGTGCCAGTAGTATAGCACTAGTGGCGGACGAC.

The DNA read from the CDR3 is TGTGCCAGTAGTATGGACAGTTTGACCAAAAACATT. The encoded protein is CASSMDSLTKNI. The whole CDR3 region reads CASSMDSLTKNIQYF. The V gene is TRBV19, the J gene TRBJ2-4; D is possibly TRBD1 (6 bases). Coverage ceases 3 residues before the CDR3 finishes, and the germline J gene fills in the end. Trimming cost V 3 bases and J 2 bases, with 11 bases left between them. Germline assignment: CDR1 LNHDA and CDR2 SQIVND (reference sequence). This CDR3 contains 15 residues.

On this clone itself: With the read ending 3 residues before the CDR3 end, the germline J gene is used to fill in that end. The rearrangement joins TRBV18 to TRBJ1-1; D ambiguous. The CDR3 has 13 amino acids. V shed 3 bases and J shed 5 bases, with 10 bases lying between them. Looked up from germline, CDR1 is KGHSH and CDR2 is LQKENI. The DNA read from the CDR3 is TGTGCCAGCTCACCTGGTATTCGGACTGAA. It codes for CASSPGIRTE. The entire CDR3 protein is CASSPGIRTEAFF.